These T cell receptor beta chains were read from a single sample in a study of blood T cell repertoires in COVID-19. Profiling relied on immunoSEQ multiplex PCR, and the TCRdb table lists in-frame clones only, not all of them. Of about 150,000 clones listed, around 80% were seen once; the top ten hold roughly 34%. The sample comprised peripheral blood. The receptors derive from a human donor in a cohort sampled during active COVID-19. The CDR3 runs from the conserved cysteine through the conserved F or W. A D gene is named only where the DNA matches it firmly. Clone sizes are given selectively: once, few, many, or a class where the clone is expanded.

CDR3nt: TGTGCCAGCAGCCAAGATGGGGGACAGCGCTATGGCTACACCTTC; CDR3aa: CASSQDGGQRYGYTF; d_gene: TRBD1; j_gene: TRBJ1-2; abundance: few; v_gene: TRBV14
CDR3nt: TGTGCCAGCAGACGGGACTCAACGAACACCGGGGAGCTGTTTTTT; CDR3aa: CASRRDSTNTGELFF; d_gene: .; j_gene: TRBJ2-2; abundance: .; v_gene: TRBV2
CDR3nt: TGTGCCAGCAGCTTAGTGGTCCAGGGGCACGAGCAGTACTTC; CDR3aa: CASSLVVQGHEQYF; d_gene: .; j_gene: TRBJ2-7; abundance: .; v_gene: TRBV7-6
CDR3nt: TGTGCCAGCAGCCAGCTGGACCGCCGAGGGGAGACCCAGTACTTC; CDR3aa: CASSQLDRRGETQYF; d_gene: .; j_gene: TRBJ2-5; abundance: .; v_gene: TRBV14
CDR3nt: TGTGCCAGCAGCTTAGCTGACAGAGTTTATAGTGAAGCTTTCTTT; CDR3aa: CASSLADRVYSEAFF; d_gene: .; j_gene: TRBJ1-1; abundance: .; v_gene: TRBV7-9
CDR3nt: TGTGCCAGCAGTTCGGACAGACTGCTTGGCTCCTACAATGAGCAGTTCTTC; CDR3aa: CASSSDRLLGSYNEQFF; d_gene: .; j_gene: TRBJ2-1; abundance: .; v_gene: TRBV28
CDR3nt: TGTGCCAGCAGCTTAGTGGGCCAGATCACTGAAGCTTTCTTT; CDR3aa: CASSLVGQITEAFF; d_gene: .; j_gene: TRBJ1-1; abundance: .; v_gene: TRBV13
CDR3nt: TGTGCCAGCGGAGCCCGGGTAAACTCTGGAAACACCATATATTTT; CDR3aa: CASGARVNSGNTIYF; d_gene: .; j_gene: TRBJ1-3; abundance: .; v_gene: TRBV7-2
CDR3nt: TGTGCCAGTACCGATCGCCCGGGACAGACCTACAATGAGCAGTTCTTC; CDR3aa: CASTDRPGQTYNEQFF; d_gene: TRBD1; j_gene: TRBJ2-1; abundance: .; v_gene: TRBV19
CDR3nt: TGTGCCAGCAGCGTAGGACTGAGCTCCTACAATGAGCAGTTCTTC; CDR3aa: CASSVGLSSYNEQFF; d_gene: .; j_gene: TRBJ2-1; abundance: many; v_gene: TRBV9
CDR3nt: TGTGCCAGCAGTTCCCGTTGGGGGGGAGGCTATGGCTACACCTTC; CDR3aa: CASSSRWGGGYGYTF; d_gene: .; j_gene: TRBJ1-2; abundance: .; v_gene: TRBV6-5
CDR3nt: TGTGCCAGCAGCTTGGAGAGCTACAATGAGCAGTTCTTC; CDR3aa: CASSLESYNEQFF; d_gene: .; j_gene: TRBJ2-1; abundance: .; v_gene: TRBV5-5
CDR3nt: TGTGCCTGGAGTAAACAGTTGGGTGGCTATGGCTACACCTTC; CDR3aa: CAWSKQLGGYGYTF; d_gene: .; j_gene: TRBJ1-2; abundance: .; v_gene: TRBV30
CDR3nt: TGTGCCAGCAGTTTATGGGGGAAGGCTAGCGTAGCCCAGCATTTT; CDR3aa: CASSLWGKASVAQHF; d_gene: .; j_gene: TRBJ1-5; abundance: .; v_gene: TRBV28
CDR3nt: TGTGCCAGCAGACCTACTAGCGGGGGGCTGGAGACCCAGTACTTC; CDR3aa: CASRPTSGGLETQYF; d_gene: TRBD2; j_gene: TRBJ2-5; abundance: .; v_gene: TRBV27
CDR3nt: TGTGCCAGCAGCGGTGCCAAGGGGAGCTACACCTTC; CDR3aa: CASSGAKGSYTF; d_gene: .; j_gene: TRBJ1-2; abundance: .; v_gene: TRBV9
CDR3nt: TGTGCCAGTAGTATAGGTCCGGGACAGGGGGCCCGAAGCACTGAAGCTTTCTTT; CDR3aa: CASSIGPGQGARSTEAFF; d_gene: TRBD1; j_gene: TRBJ1-1; abundance: .; v_gene: TRBV19
CDR3nt: TGCGCCAGCAGCTTGGCCTCAGGGGAGAACTATGGCTACACCTTC; CDR3aa: CASSLASGENYGYTF; d_gene: .; j_gene: TRBJ1-2; abundance: .; v_gene: TRBV5-1
CDR3nt: TGTGCCAGCTCCCCACCGGGACAGGGGGTGAACGAGCAGTACTTC; CDR3aa: CASSPPGQGVNEQYF; d_gene: TRBD1; j_gene: TRBJ2-7; abundance: few; v_gene: TRBV18
CDR3nt: TGCGCCAGCAGCTTAGACAGGGGCTACGAGCAGTACTTC; CDR3aa: CASSLDRGYEQYF; d_gene: TRBD1; j_gene: TRBJ2-7; abundance: .; v_gene: TRBV5-1
CDR3nt: TGTGCCAGCAGCCAAGCCGGACAGGTACCTACGCTGGAGCAGTACTTC; CDR3aa: CASSQAGQVPTLEQYF; d_gene: TRBD1; j_gene: TRBJ2-7; abundance: .; v_gene: TRBV3-1/TRBV3-2
CDR3nt: TGTGCCAGCACGGGAGGGGACTATGGCTACACCTTC; CDR3aa: CASTGGDYGYTF; d_gene: .; j_gene: TRBJ1-2; abundance: once; v_gene: TRBV28
CDR3nt: TGTGCCAGTAGTCTGGGAGTGTTAACGGTTAACTATGGCTACACCTTC; CDR3aa: CASSLGVLTVNYGYTF; d_gene: .; j_gene: TRBJ1-2; abundance: .; v_gene: TRBV19
CDR3nt: TGTGCCAGCAGCTTACGATCGGTAAACACTGAAGCTTTCTTT; CDR3aa: CASSLRSVNTEAFF; d_gene: .; j_gene: TRBJ1-1; abundance: .; v_gene: TRBV7-2
CDR3nt: TGTGCCAGCAGCCAAGTCGGCGGAAACTATGGCTACACCTTC; CDR3aa: CASSQVGGNYGYTF; d_gene: .; j_gene: TRBJ1-2; abundance: once; v_gene: TRBV3-1/TRBV3-2
CDR3nt: TGTGCCAGCAGTTTATCAGGGGACTATGACTACACCTTC; CDR3aa: CASSLSGDYDYTF; d_gene: .; j_gene: TRBJ1-2; abundance: .; v_gene: TRBV6-5
CDR3nt: TGTGCCAGCTCACAGTGGACTAGCTTGAGCTCCTACGAGCAGTACTTC; CDR3aa: CASSQWTSLSSYEQYF; d_gene: TRBD2; j_gene: TRBJ2-7; abundance: .; v_gene: TRBV18
CDR3nt: TGTGCCCTGGAAGGGACTTATTCTGAAAAACTGTTTTTT; CDR3aa: CALEGTYSEKLFF; d_gene: .; j_gene: TRBJ1-4; abundance: .; v_gene: TRBV30
CDR3nt: TGCGCCAGCAGCGGGACTATTAACACCGGGGAGCTGTTTTTT; CDR3aa: CASSGTINTGELFF; d_gene: TRBD2; j_gene: TRBJ2-2; abundance: .; v_gene: TRBV5-1
CDR3nt: TGTGCCAGCAGCTTAGCCAGTGGGGCAGTTTCCTACGAGCAGTACTTC; CDR3aa: CASSLASGAVSYEQYF; d_gene: .; j_gene: TRBJ2-7; abundance: .; v_gene: TRBV7-8
CDR3nt: TGTGCCAGCAGTCCCCGGGGTGATTCACCCCTCCACTTT; CDR3aa: CASSPRGDSPLHF; d_gene: .; j_gene: TRBJ1-6; abundance: .; v_gene: TRBV12-3/TRBV12-4
CDR3nt: TGTGCCAGCTCACTCCGGGACAGAGCGTATGCTGGGGCCAACGTCCTGACTTTC; CDR3aa: CASSLRDRAYAGANVLTF; d_gene: TRBD1; j_gene: TRBJ2-6; abundance: .; v_gene: TRBV18
CDR3nt: TGTGCCAGCAGCTTACGGGGAGAGGGTGCGCAGTTCTTC; CDR3aa: CASSLRGEGAQFF; d_gene: .; j_gene: TRBJ2-1; abundance: .; v_gene: TRBV7-2
CDR3nt: TGTGCCAGCAGCCCCCGGGACAGGGGCTATGGCTACACCTTC; CDR3aa: CASSPRDRGYGYTF; d_gene: TRBD1; j_gene: TRBJ1-2; abundance: .; v_gene: TRBV3-1/TRBV3-2
CDR3nt: TGTGCCAGCAGCCCAGGTCGAGGACAGTACAATGAGCAGTTCTTC; CDR3aa: CASSPGRGQYNEQFF; d_gene: .; j_gene: TRBJ2-1; abundance: .; v_gene: TRBV7-2
CDR3nt: TGTGCCAGCAGCTTAGGGACTAGCGGACAAGAGACCCAGTACTTC; CDR3aa: CASSLGTSGQETQYF; d_gene: TRBD2; j_gene: TRBJ2-5; abundance: .; v_gene: TRBV7-2
CDR3nt: TGTGCCAGCAGCACCCGGACATTGAGTGAAGCTTTCTTT; CDR3aa: CASSTRTLSEAFF; d_gene: .; j_gene: TRBJ1-1; abundance: once; v_gene: TRBV11-3
CDR3nt: TGCGCCAGCAGCCAAGGGACAGCCACCTACAATGAGCAGTTCTTC; CDR3aa: CASSQGTATYNEQFF; d_gene: .; j_gene: TRBJ2-1; abundance: .; v_gene: TRBV4-1
CDR3nt: TGTGCCACCAGTGACCCAAGCGGGGGCCAATACACCGGGGAGCTGTTTTTT; CDR3aa: CATSDPSGGQYTGELFF; d_gene: TRBD2; j_gene: TRBJ2-2; abundance: .; v_gene: TRBV24-1
CDR3nt: TGCAGCGTTGGCGTCCGGGACAGGTTCGCCGCGCAGTACTTC; CDR3aa: CSVGVRDRFAAQYF; d_gene: TRBD1; j_gene: TRBJ2-7; abundance: .; v_gene: TRBV29-1
CDR3nt: TGTGCCAGCAGCCCCGGACAGGGGCAAGAGACCCAGTACTTC; CDR3aa: CASSPGQGQETQYF; d_gene: TRBD1; j_gene: TRBJ2-5; abundance: .; v_gene: TRBV7-9
CDR3nt: TGTGCCAGCAGGCGGGACTTCAGCTCCTACGAGCAGTACTTC; CDR3aa: CASRRDFSSYEQYF; d_gene: .; j_gene: TRBJ2-7; abundance: .; v_gene: TRBV6-4
CDR3nt: TGTGCCAGCGGACTAGCGGGGGGGAATGAGCAGTTCTTC; CDR3aa: CASGLAGGNEQFF; d_gene: TRBD2; j_gene: TRBJ2-1; abundance: .; v_gene: TRBV7-9
CDR3nt: TGTGCCAGCAGTGAAGCACGGAGCAATCAGCCCCAGCATTTT; CDR3aa: CASSEARSNQPQHF; d_gene: .; j_gene: TRBJ1-5; abundance: .; v_gene: TRBV6-1
CDR3nt: TGCGCCAGCAGGGCTAGCGGGGTGGGCGGTACGCAGTATTTT; CDR3aa: CASRASGVGGTQYF; d_gene: TRBD2; j_gene: TRBJ2-3; abundance: .; v_gene: TRBV10-2
CDR3nt: TGCGCCAGCAGCCAAGATCGGAGCTATGGCTACACCTTC; CDR3aa: CASSQDRSYGYTF; d_gene: .; j_gene: TRBJ1-2; abundance: .; v_gene: TRBV4-1
CDR3nt: TGTGCCAGCAGTTACCCGGACTCTGCTTATGGCTACACCTTC; CDR3aa: CASSYPDSAYGYTF; d_gene: .; j_gene: TRBJ1-2; abundance: .; v_gene: TRBV6-6
CDR3nt: TGTGCCAGCAGCCAGGGCAATTCACCCCTCCACTTT; CDR3aa: CASSQGNSPLHF; d_gene: .; j_gene: TRBJ1-6; abundance: .; v_gene: TRBV7-9
CDR3nt: TGTGCCAGCAGTCCCCCCATCTACGAGCAGTACTTC; CDR3aa: CASSPPIYEQYF; d_gene: .; j_gene: TRBJ2-7; abundance: once; v_gene: TRBV28
CDR3nt: TGCGCCAGCAGCTTCACGGGACTAGCGGCCCACGAGCAGTACTTC; CDR3aa: CASSFTGLAAHEQYF; d_gene: TRBD2; j_gene: TRBJ2-7; abundance: .; v_gene: TRBV5-1
CDR3nt: TGTGCCAGCAGTCCCGCTGGCCGTCGGGGCTATGGCTACACCTTC; CDR3aa: CASSPAGRRGYGYTF; d_gene: .; j_gene: TRBJ1-2; abundance: .; v_gene: TRBV6-5